The next 18 T cell receptor beta chains were all read from a single sample in a study of blood T cells in healthy people across ages. A J-beta primer mix and a sample-barcoded 5' primer were used in a second PCR of roughly 6 to 12 cycles. TCRdb redid the calling of the 5' RACE reads with MiXCR, one entry per CDR3 protein. The sample has 1.4 million to 1.5 million distinct CDR3 sequences; 42% are singletons. Sequencing was performed on blood. The receptor set was obtained from a woman under 30 in good health.

The rearrangement joins TRBV28 to TRBJ2-7; TRBD1 matches at 9 bases. Germline V gene data show CDR1 as MDHEN and CDR2 as SYDVKM. J lost 4 bases, V lost 6 bases, and 7 bases had no gene match. The CDR3 length is 14 residues. The DNA of the CDR3 is TGTGCCAGCAGAACGGGACAGGGTTTATACGAGCAGTACTTC. This codes for CASRTGQGLYEQYF. The complete variable domain, with remaining parts taken from reference TRBV28 and TRBJ2-7, reads DVKVTQSSRYLVKRTGEKVFLECVQDMDHENMFWYRQDPGLGLRLIYFSYDVKMKEKGDIPEGYSVSREKKERFSLILESASTNQTSMYLCASRTGQGLYEQYFGPGTRLTVT.

This chain connects TRBV19 to TRBJ1-2; no firm D call. Trimming shortened V by 9 bases and J by 0 bases, and 20 bases separated the two germline ends. CDR3 size: 16 residues. Per the germline V gene, CDR1 is LNHDA and CDR2 is SQIVND (reference sequence). Here the CDR3 reads CASSGGSKGANYGYTF. CDR3 DNA sequence: TGTGCCAGCTCGGGAGGATCGAAAGGCGCTAACTATGGCTACACCTTC.

This sequence joins TRBV5-1 and TRBJ2-3, with 7 bases aligning to TRBD1. The germline V gene encodes CDR1 SGHRS and CDR2 YFSETQ. This CDR3 is built from 17 residues. J lost 6 bases, V lost 4 bases, and 17 bases had no gene match. DNA for the CDR3: TGCGCCAGCAGCGCCCCCCCACAGGTCAGCAGGGGGGATACGCAGTATTTT. Translation: CASSAPPQVSRGDTQYF.

In this sample, this clonotype turned up many times. The chain links TRBV5-5 to TRBJ1-6; TRBD1 matches at 7 bases. The CDR3 loop spans 15 amino acids. Germline V gene data show CDR1 as SGHKS and CDR2 as YYEKEE (reference sequence). After removal of 4 bases from V and 7 bases from J, the junction contained 8 bases not matched to a gene. This chain's CDR3 is CASSVAGTENSPLHF. The CDR3 DNA reads as TGTGCCAGCAGCGTTGCGGGGACAGAGAATTCACCCCTCCACTTT.

There are a few counts of this clonotype. This chain connects TRBV28 to TRBJ2-7; 8 nucleotides agree with TRBD1. Unmatched junction bases numbered 10, after V lost 7 bases and J lost 5 bases. CDR1 is MDHEN, CDR2 SYDVKM, per germline. The CDR3 covers 14 residues. The CDR3 here is CASIPGTGAHEQYF. CDR3 DNA sequence: TGTGCCAGCATTCCCGGGACAGGTGCCCACGAGCAGTACTTC.

Note on this clonotype: One base away lies a much larger clone, so this may be a sequencing read error. The V and J genes are TRBV7-2 and TRBJ2-3; no reliable D call. V was trimmed by 5 bases and J by 0 bases, leaving 12 bases between them. Germline values: CDR1 SGHTA, CDR2 FQGNSA. This CDR3 is 15 amino acids long. CDR3 coding DNA: TGTGCCAGCAGCCGACGGGCCTCTAGCACAGATACGCAGTATTTT. It codes for CASSRRASSTDTQYF.

In this sample, this clonotype turned up once. The chain has TRBV28 and TRBJ2-3, with 8 bases that match TRBD2. J was trimmed by 2 bases and V by 9 bases; bases with no gene match: 10. This CDR3 has 15 amino acids. CDR1 and CDR2 from the germline V gene are MDHEN and SYDVKM. CDR3 in DNA: TGTGCCAGTAAAACGGGGGGGCTTTACACAGATACGCAGTATTTT. This translates into CASKTGGLYTDTQYF.

This clonotype was recorded a few times. V is TRBV10-3 and J is TRBJ2-3; 10 bases line up with TRBD2. V was clipped by 4 bases and J by 0 bases; unmatched bases: 19. Germline V gene lookup returns CDR1 ENHRY and CDR2 SYGVKD. This CDR3 comprises 21 residues. CDR3 nucleotide sequence: TGTGCCATCAGTGCAAGGAGGTTCGGGACTAGCGATAACCCTAGCACAGATACGCAGTATTTT. Translating it yields CAISARRFGTSDNPSTDTQYF.

The rearrangement links TRBV7-9 to TRBJ1-4; 10 positions match TRBD1. The length of the CDR3 is 15 residues. Trimming took 5 bases from V and 7 from J; bases not matched to a gene: 7. The germline V gene has CDR1 SEHNR and CDR2 FQNEAQ (reference sequence). CDR3 in amino acids: CASSEPRQGAEKLFF. The CDR3 DNA reads TGTGCCAGCAGCGAGCCCCGACAGGGGGCTGAAAAACTGTTTTTT.

The rearrangement links TRBV6-6 to TRBJ2-5; tentatively, D is TRBD2 (6 bases). The end of the DNA is better explained by TRBJ2-7, so the J call may be wrong. Per the germline V gene, CDR1 is MNHNY and CDR2 is SVGAGI (reference sequence). CDR3 length: 16 amino acids. The CDR3 spells CASSYGKDIRRDEQYF. The DNA of the CDR3 is TGTGCCAGCAGTTACGGTAAAGACATTAGGAGGGACGAGCAGTACTTC.

The chain recombines TRBV3-1 with TRBJ2-7, with a tentative D call TRBD2 (6 bases). The germline V gene encodes CDR1 LGHDT and CDR2 YNNKEL (reference sequence). The CDR3 totals 14 residues. Trimming removed 4 bases at V and 7 bases at J, with 17 bases between. The CDR3 loop is CASSPWIGGDEQYF. Here the CDR3 DNA reads TGTGCCAGCAGCCCATGGATTGGAGGGGATGAGCAGTACTTC.

This clonotype was found a few times. The rearrangement links TRBV3-1 to TRBJ1-1; weak D call: TRBD1 (6 bases). The V end was cut by 3 bases, the J end by 1 base, with 12 bases between. The CDR3 runs 15 residues. Per the germline V gene, CDR1 is LGHDT and CDR2 is YNNKEL (reference sequence). The CDR3 DNA is TGTGCCAGCAGCCAGGGCAGGGGAGGGAACACTGAAGCTTTCTTT. It is translated as CASSQGRGGNTEAFF.

This clonotype turned up a few times. V usage is TRBV10-3 and J usage is TRBJ1-2, with D unresolved. The CDR3 covers 12 residues. V lost 8 bases, J lost 4 bases, and 11 bases lay in between. The germline gives CDR1 ENHRY, CDR2 SYGVKD. This chain's CDR3 is CAISDNGYGYTF. In nucleotides, the CDR3 is TGTGCCATCTCCGACAATGGCTATGGCTACACCTTC.

The chain joins TRBV20-1 to TRBJ2-7; D might be TRBD1 (6 bases). The CDR3 length is 13 residues. Germline CDR1 DFQATT, CDR2 SNEGSKA (reference sequence). V was pared by 5 bases and J by 6 bases, with 17 bases between. The CDR3 DNA reads as TGCAGTGCTCCACAGGGTACGAGTCGCGAGCAGTACTTC. This encodes CSAPQGTSREQYF.

The chain has TRBV9 and TRBJ1-6, with D uncertain. V lost 3 bases, J lost 5 bases, and 21 bases lay in between. The germline V gene has CDR1 SGDLS and CDR2 YYNGEE. There are 18 residues in the CDR3. CDR3 loop: CASSARQDAVSNNSPLHF. The DNA of the CDR3 is TGTGCCAGCAGCGCCCGACAAGACGCCGTCTCTAATAATTCACCCCTCCACTTT.

This clonotype appeared once. This may arise from a read error, as a much more abundant clone is one base away. This rearrangement joins TRBV6-5 to TRBJ1-2; 7 nucleotides align to TRBD1. Germline V lookup: CDR1 MNHEY, CDR2 SVGAGI. CDR3 length equals 14 residues. CDR3 protein: CAGSQTGTATGYTF. As DNA, the CDR3 is TGTGCCGGCAGTCAAACCGGGACAGCGACCGGCTACACCTTC.

V and J are TRBV7-6 and TRBJ2-7, with 13 bases identical to TRBD2. The closer fit of TRBJ2-5 to the DNA end suggests the J call may be wrong. The germline V gene has CDR1 SGHVS and CDR2 FNYEAQ. The CDR3 has 15 amino acids. CDR3 residues: CASSPRTSGGVTQYF. The CDR3 DNA reads TGTGCCAGCAGCCCCCGGACTAGCGGGGGTGTGACCCAGTACTTC.

J is TRBJ2-5 and V is TRBV25-1, with a tentative D call TRBD2 (7 bases). This CDR3 has 15 amino acids. CDR1 and CDR2 from the germline V gene are MGHDK and SYGVNS. V dropped 5 bases and J dropped 11 bases, with 24 bases sitting between them. For the CDR3, the DNA is TGTGCCAGCAGTCCACGTCGGGGGGCCTACAATGAGCAGTACTTC. As protein: CASSPRRGAYNEQYF.